Listed below are T cell receptor beta chains from one sample, sequenced in a study of beta chain features in type 1 diabetes. Sequencing was performed with immunoSEQ multiplex PCR; in TCRdb, only in-frame clones are kept and a portion is missing. The repertoire holds some 640,000 clones, with roughly an eighth as singletons. What was sequenced was naive CD4+ T cells from blood. These receptors were obtained from a man aged 18 to 30 with type 1 diabetes. The CDR3 runs from the conserved cysteine through the conserved F or W. D genes are given only for firm matches. Clone size appears in some rows only: once, few, many, or a class for an expanded clone.

V	D	size	J	DNA	CDR3
TRBV7-9	-	few	TRBJ1-5	TGTGCCAGCAGCAGTAGCGGCGGGTGGAATCAGCCCCAGCATTTT	CASSSSGGWNQPQHF
TRBV18	TRBD1	-	TRBJ2-1	TGTGCCAGCTCACTTGGGACAGGGACCGTCAATGAGCAGTTCTTC	CASSLGTGTVNEQFF
TRBV18	TRBD2	-	TRBJ2-7	TGTGCCAGCTCTCCGGGGAGCGGGAGGTCCTACGAGCAGTACTTC	CASSPGSGRSYEQYF
TRBV7-2	-	-	TRBJ2-1	TGTGCCAGCAGCCCCGTTATCGGCGATGAGCAGTTCTTC	CASSPVIGDEQFF
TRBV27	TRBD1	once	TRBJ2-5	TGTGCCAGCAGTTTATGGACAGGCTCCATCCAAGAGACCCAGTACTTC	CASSLWTGSIQETQYF
TRBV15	-	-	TRBJ2-6	TGTGCCACCAGCAGAGGACCCTCTGGGGCCAACGTCCTGACTTTC	CATSRGPSGANVLTF
TRBV7-2	TRBD1	-	TRBJ1-2	TGTGCCAGCAGCTTCCAGACAGGGCCTAACTATGGCTACACCTTC	CASSFQTGPNYGYTF
TRBV9	-	few	TRBJ1-2	TGTGCCAGCAGCAGCCCGGGGACGCTAAACTATGGCTACACCTTC	CASSSPGTLNYGYTF
TRBV6-5	TRBD1	-	TRBJ2-4	TGTGCCAGCACCCCACAGGGGGTGCCGAAAAACATTCAGTACTTC	CASTPQGVPKNIQYF
TRBV2	-	few	TRBJ1-5	TGTGCCAGCAGTGAAGCTCAGGGGAATCAGCCCCAGCATTTT	CASSEAQGNQPQHF
TRBV5-1	-	few	TRBJ2-1	TGCGCCAGCAGCCTATACAATGAGCAGTTCTTC	CASSLYNEQFF
TRBV6-6	-	-	TRBJ1-3	TGTGCCAGCAGTTACGATGTAGGTGGAAACACCATATATTTT	CASSYDVGGNTIYF
TRBV14	-	-	TRBJ2-5	TGTGCCAGCAGCCAGGCGAAAGAGACCCAGTACTTC	CASSQAKETQYF
TRBV30	TRBD1	-	TRBJ2-7	TGTGCCTGGAGTCGGCCGGGACAGGGGATCCACGAGCAGTACTTC	CAWSRPGQGIHEQYF
TRBV4-3	-	-	TRBJ1-3	TGCGCCAGCAGCCAGGCCTCTTCTGGCTCTGGAAACACCATATATTTT	CASSQASSGSGNTIYF
TRBV11-1	-	-	TRBJ1-1	TGTGCCAGCAGCTTATACGGCGGGAACACTGAAGCTTTCTTT	CASSLYGGNTEAFF
TRBV19	-	-	TRBJ2-7	TGTGCCAGTAGTTATGCCCGAGACTCGTTCGAGCAGTACTTC	CASSYARDSFEQYF
TRBV7-2	-	-	TRBJ2-7	TGTGCCAGCAGCTTCAGGGGCTATAGCTCCTACGAGCAGTACTTC	CASSFRGYSSYEQYF
TRBV7-9	-	few	TRBJ2-1	TGTGCCAGCAGCTTAACCCCGCAGGACTTCTCCTACAATGAGCAGTTCTTC	CASSLTPQDFSYNEQFF
TRBV12-5	TRBD2	few	TRBJ2-3	TGTGCTAGTGGCTGGACTAGCGGGAGGTCGGGAGATACGCAGTATTTT	CASGWTSGRSGDTQYF
TRBV30	-	-	TRBJ2-2	TGTGCCTGGGACAAGGCCAACACCGGGGAGCTGTTTTTT	CAWDKANTGELFF
TRBV6-5	TRBD2	-	TRBJ2-1	TGTGCCAGCAGAGCAGCGGGGACCTCCTACAATGAGCAGTTCTTC	CASRAAGTSYNEQFF
TRBV5-1	-	few	TRBJ2-7	TGCGCCAGCAGCTTGGTGCCCTACGAGCAGTACTTC	CASSLVPYEQYF
TRBV5-4	-	-	TRBJ2-4	TGTGCCAGCAGCCCCCAGGGCCCTGGGAACATTCAGTACTTC	CASSPQGPGNIQYF
TRBV5-4	-	once	TRBJ2-2	TGTGCCAGCAGCCCAACAGGGACCCCGGGCACCGGGGAGCTGTTTTTT	CASSPTGTPGTGELFF
TRBV19	-	few	TRBJ2-2	TGTGCCAGTAGTTCAGGGGACACCGGGGAGCTGTTTTTT	CASSSGDTGELFF
TRBV2	TRBD1	-	TRBJ1-5	TGTGCCAGCAGAAGACAGGGACCTTCCTATAGCAATCAGCCCCAGCATTTT	CASRRQGPSYSNQPQHF
TRBV6-5	-	few	TRBJ2-5	TGTGCCAGCCTTGGACTGAACCAAGAGACCCAGTACTTC	CASLGLNQETQYF
TRBV18	TRBD1	few	TRBJ2-3	TGTGCCAGCTCAGAGGACAGGGAGAGCACAGATACGCAGTATTTT	CASSEDRESTDTQYF
TRBV7-7	TRBD1	-	TRBJ1-4	TGTGCTAGCAGCTCAACAGGGGCAACTAATGAAAAACTGTTTTTT	CASSSTGATNEKLFF
TRBV7-6	TRBD1	-	TRBJ1-3	TGTGCCAGCAGACCTGACAGGGCGTTTAGAAACACCATATATTTT	CASRPDRAFRNTIYF
TRBV5-1	-	few	TRBJ2-5	TGCGCCAGCAGCCCCCCAGGACCCCAAGAGACCCAGTACTTC	CASSPPGPQETQYF
TRBV14	-	-	TRBJ1-1	TGTGCCAGCAGCCAAGAACACGGATGGTATTTGAACACTGAAGCTTTCTTT	CASSQEHGWYLNTEAFF
TRBV4-2	TRBD1	-	TRBJ2-5	TGTGCCAGCAGCCCATCCGGGACAGGGCAAGAGACCCAGTACTTC	CASSPSGTGQETQYF
TRBV7-2	-	-	TRBJ1-2	TGTGCCAGCAGTTCCCGGGGGAATGCTAACTATGGCTACACCTTC	CASSSRGNANYGYTF
TRBV30	-	-	TRBJ2-5	TGTGCCTGGAGTGTAACCCAAGAGACCCAGTACTTC	CAWSVTQETQYF
TRBV29-1	-	-	TRBJ1-4	TGCAGCGTTGCCTCAACCATCCTGGGGGAAAAACTGTTTTTT	CSVASTILGEKLFF
TRBV9	TRBD2	few	TRBJ2-1	TGTGCCAGCAGCGACATAGCGGGGGGAGACAATGAGCAGTTCTTC	CASSDIAGGDNEQFF
TRBV18	TRBD1	-	TRBJ2-7	TGTGCCAGCTCAAATCGGGACAGGGACTACGAGCAGTACTTC	CASSNRDRDYEQYF
TRBV5-4	-	-	TRBJ2-2	TGTGCCAGCACCGAGACAGCGAACACCGGGGAGCTGTTTTTT	CASTETANTGELFF
TRBV25-1	-	-	TRBJ2-4	TGTGCCAGCAGTGAATATTCGGGCAGAAGGCCCATTCAGTACTTC	CASSEYSGRRPIQYF
TRBV29-1	-	few	TRBJ1-1	TGCAGCGTTGGCCGTCTGGAGAACACTGAAGCTTTCTTT	CSVGRLENTEAFF
TRBV6-1	-	once	TRBJ2-6	TGTGCCAGCAGGCCCCCGGGCAACGTCCTGACTTTC	CASRPPGNVLTF
TRBV2	-	few	TRBJ2-3	TGTGCCAGCATTACGGACATTTTTGCAGACACGCAGTATTTT	CASITDIFADTQYF
TRBV15	-	-	TRBJ1-5	TGTGCCACCAGCAGGTCAAAGGGGAGCAATCAGCCCCAGCATTTT	CATSRSKGSNQPQHF
TRBV29-1	TRBD1	-	TRBJ2-2	TGCAGCGTTGAGGGGACAGCCAACACCGGGGAGCTGTTTTTT	CSVEGTANTGELFF
TRBV5-4	-	-	TRBJ1-4	TGTGCCAGCAGCTGGGGTGGGGGCAGAACTAATGAAAAACTGTTTTTT	CASSWGGGRTNEKLFF
TRBV11-2	TRBD1	-	TRBJ2-7	TGTGCCAGCAGCCCCACACGGACAGGGGGCCGAAGCTCCTACGAGCAGTACTTC	CASSPTRTGGRSSYEQYF
TRBV6-4	-	few	TRBJ2-6	TGTGCCAGCAGTGCCAACTCTGGGGCCAACGTCCTGACTTTC	CASSANSGANVLTF
TRBV27	-	-	TRBJ1-6	TGTGCCAGCAGTTTGCTACCCCCGGGGTCACCCCTCCACTTT	CASSLLPPGSPLHF
TRBV30	-	-	TRBJ2-2	TGTGCCTGGTTGGGGGGCCCTGGGGGCACCGGGGAGCTGTTTTTT	CAWLGGPGGTGELFF
TRBV5-1	-	few	TRBJ1-1	TGCGCCAGCAGCATACTCGGGACATCTCACACTGAAGCTTTCTTT	CASSILGTSHTEAFF
TRBV29-1	-	few	TRBJ1-5	TGCAGCGTTCGGGACGTTGATAGCAATCAGCCCCAGCATTTT	CSVRDVDSNQPQHF
TRBV30	TRBD2	few	TRBJ2-3	TGTGCCTGGAACCAGGGGACTAGTCTTTCAGATACGCAGTATTTT	CAWNQGTSLSDTQYF